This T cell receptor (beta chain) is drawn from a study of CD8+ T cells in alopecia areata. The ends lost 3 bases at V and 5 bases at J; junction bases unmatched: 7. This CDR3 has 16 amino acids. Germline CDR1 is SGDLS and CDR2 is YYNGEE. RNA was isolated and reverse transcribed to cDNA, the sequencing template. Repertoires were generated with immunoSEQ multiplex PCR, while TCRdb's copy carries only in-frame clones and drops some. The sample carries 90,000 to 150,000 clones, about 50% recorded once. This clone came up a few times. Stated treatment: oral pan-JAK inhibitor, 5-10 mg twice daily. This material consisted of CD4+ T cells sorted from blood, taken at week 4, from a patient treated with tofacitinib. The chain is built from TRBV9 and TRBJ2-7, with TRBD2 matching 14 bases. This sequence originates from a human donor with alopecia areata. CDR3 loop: CASSGRLAGGPHEQYF. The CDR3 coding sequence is TGTGCCAGCAGCGGCCGACTAGCGGGAGGGCCCCACGAGCAGTACTTC.